Below, one TCR beta chain is given with its context. Its antigen remains unidentified. This sample stems from a study of T cell responses to AZD1222 COVID-19 vaccine. Whole-study findings and limits: CD4 TCRs covered the whole spike, strongest at regions 160-218 and 743-854. When two AZD1222 doses had been given, Spike-specific TCR breadth and depth rose. Seropositive AZD1222 recipients at baseline numbered only five or six.

Sequenced by immunoSEQ multiplex PCR; TCRdb stores in-frame clones only, minus some. The sample holds 150,000 or so clones, 90% seen once. Germline V gene data show CDR1 as GTSNPN and CDR2 as SVGIG (reference sequence). With 2 bases removed from V and 5 bases from J, the gap between germline ends came to 18 bases. There are 15 residues in the CDR3. The chain recombines TRBV30 with TRBJ1-1; D perhaps matches TRBD1 (5 bases). This TCR came from an adult who received the AZD1222 COVID-19 vaccine. This sample comprised peripheral blood, obtained 28 days after the second AZD1222 dose. The CDR3 DNA follows: TGTGCCTGGAGTCCACATAGGGCCAGGGTTACTGAAGCTTTCTTT. It is translated as CAWSPHRARVTEAFF.